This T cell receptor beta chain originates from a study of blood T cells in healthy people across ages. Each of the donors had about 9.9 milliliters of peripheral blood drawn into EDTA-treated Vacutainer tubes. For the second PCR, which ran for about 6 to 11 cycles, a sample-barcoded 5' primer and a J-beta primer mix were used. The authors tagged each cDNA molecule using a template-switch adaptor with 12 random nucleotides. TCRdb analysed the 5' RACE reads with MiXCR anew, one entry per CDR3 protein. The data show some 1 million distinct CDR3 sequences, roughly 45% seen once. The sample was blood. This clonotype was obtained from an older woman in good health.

The CDR3, as DNA: TGCAGTGCCAAAGGACTAGCGGGTCGTTTGGATGAGCAGTTCTTC. Translation: CSAKGLAGRLDEQFF. This chain links TRBV20-1 with TRBJ2-1; 11 bases fit TRBD2. V shed 6 bases, J shed 8 bases, and the junction held 12 bases outside the gene matches. This CDR3 region has 15 residues. The germline V gene has CDR1 DFQATT and CDR2 SNEGSKA (reference sequence).